This T cell receptor beta chain was sequenced for a study of T cell responses to AZD1222 COVID-19 vaccine. General study results and limits: Vaccine-associated CD4 TCRs spanned spike, dominant at 160-218 and 743-854. Seropositivity was recorded at baseline in only a handful of AZD1222 recipients. Repertoire sampling occurred only after the peak T cell response.

This CDR3 comprises 11 residues. With 0 bases removed from V and 6 bases from J, the gap between germline ends came to 1 base. TCRdb's copy holds only in-frame clones and misses some; the assay was immunoSEQ multiplex PCR. The data show about 97,000 clones, approximately 90% seen once. As regards this clone: Its target is unknown.

Sample: peripheral blood, taken on day 0 of AZD1222 vaccination. J is TRBJ2-3 and V is TRBV12-3 or TRBV12-4; D call uncertain. The sequence derives from an adult in good health. CDR3 amino acids: CASSLADTQYF. CDR3 coding DNA: TGTGCCAGCAGTTTAGCCGATACGCAGTATTTT.